Described below is a single T cell receptor beta chain sequence and its context. Its antigen is undetermined. J gave up 6 bases and V 6 bases, and 11 bases lay outside the gene matches. The CDR3 has 16 residues. This record belongs to a study of T cells in Graves' hyperthyroidism and ophthalmopathy. Study outcomes and limitations: Blood also carried most thyroid clonotypes expanded above 0.001.

It was uncontrolled infection, other autoimmune disease, pregnancy or lactation that excluded patients. TCR beta CDR3 regions were amplified from RNA. When the TCR CDR3 underwent first-round RT-PCR, the HTBI primer set was used. TCRdb analysed the multiplex PCR reads with MiXCR anew, one entry per CDR3 protein. This sample has about 130,000 distinct CDR3 sequences, with approximately 20% found just once. The chain links TRBV12-3 or TRBV12-4 to TRBJ2-2, with TRBD2 matching over 9 bases. The clonotype was recovered from a woman aged 45-65 years with Graves' hyperthyroidism that later progressed to Graves' ophthalmopathy. The sequencing input was blood. The DNA for the CDR3 is TGTGCCAGCAGGACCTTGGCGGGAGGGGGGTCCGGGGAGCTGTTTTTT. Residues: CASRTLAGGGSGELFF.